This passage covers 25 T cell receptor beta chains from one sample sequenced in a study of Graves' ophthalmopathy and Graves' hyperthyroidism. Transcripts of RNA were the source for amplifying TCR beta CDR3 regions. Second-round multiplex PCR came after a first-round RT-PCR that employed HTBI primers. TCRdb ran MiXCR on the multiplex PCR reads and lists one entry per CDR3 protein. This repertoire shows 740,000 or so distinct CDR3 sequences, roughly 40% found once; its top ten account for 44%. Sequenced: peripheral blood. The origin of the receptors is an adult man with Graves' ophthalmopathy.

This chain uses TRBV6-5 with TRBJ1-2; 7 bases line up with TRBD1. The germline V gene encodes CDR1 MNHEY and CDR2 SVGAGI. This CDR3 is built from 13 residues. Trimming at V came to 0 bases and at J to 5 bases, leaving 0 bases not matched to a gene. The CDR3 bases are TGTGCCAGCAGTTACTCACAGGGGTATGGCTACACCTTC. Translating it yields CASSYSQGYGYTF.

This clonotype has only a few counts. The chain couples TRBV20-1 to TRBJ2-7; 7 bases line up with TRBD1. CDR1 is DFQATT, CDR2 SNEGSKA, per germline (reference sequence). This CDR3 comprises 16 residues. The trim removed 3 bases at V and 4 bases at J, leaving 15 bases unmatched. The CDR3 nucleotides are TGCAGTGCTAGCCAAAAAGAGGGGGCGAAGGGATACGAGCAGTACTTC. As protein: CSASQKEGAKGYEQYF.

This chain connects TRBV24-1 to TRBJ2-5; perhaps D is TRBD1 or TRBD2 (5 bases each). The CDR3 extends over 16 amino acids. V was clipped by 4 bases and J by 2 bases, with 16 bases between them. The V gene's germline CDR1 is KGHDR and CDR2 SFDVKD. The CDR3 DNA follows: TGTGCCACCAGTGACCCCGGGACGGCTGAACAAGAGACCCAGTACTTC. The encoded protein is CATSDPGTAEQETQYF.

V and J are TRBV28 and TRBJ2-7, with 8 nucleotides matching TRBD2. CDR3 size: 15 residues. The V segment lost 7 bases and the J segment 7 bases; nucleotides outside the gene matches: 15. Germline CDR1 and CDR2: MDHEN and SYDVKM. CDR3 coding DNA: TGTGCCAGCATCCCGGGCGCGAGCGGGGGTAATGAGCAGTACTTC. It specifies CASIPGASGGNEQYF.

CDR3 nucleotides: TGTGCCAGCAGCTTTATCTTGGGGAACGAGCAGTACTTC. Translated, it gives CASSFILGNEQYF. The V call is TRBV7-9, the J call TRBJ2-7; D gene uncertain. This CDR3 has 13 residues. Trimming took 3 bases from V and 5 from J, leaving 11 bases between them. Germline V lookup: CDR1 SEHNR, CDR2 FQNEAQ (reference sequence).

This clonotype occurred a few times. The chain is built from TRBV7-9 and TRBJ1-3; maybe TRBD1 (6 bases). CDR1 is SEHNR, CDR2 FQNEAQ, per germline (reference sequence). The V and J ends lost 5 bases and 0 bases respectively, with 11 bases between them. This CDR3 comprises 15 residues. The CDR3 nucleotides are TGTGCCAGCAGCCCAAGGGGGTTCTCTGGAAACACCATATATTTT. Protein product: CASSPRGFSGNTIYF.

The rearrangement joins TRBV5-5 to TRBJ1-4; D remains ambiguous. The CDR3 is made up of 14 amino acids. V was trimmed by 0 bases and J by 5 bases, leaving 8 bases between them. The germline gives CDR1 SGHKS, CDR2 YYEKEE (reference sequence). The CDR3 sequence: CASSLETLNEKLFF. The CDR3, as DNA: TGTGCCAGCAGCTTGGAAACCCTGAATGAAAAACTGTTTTTT.

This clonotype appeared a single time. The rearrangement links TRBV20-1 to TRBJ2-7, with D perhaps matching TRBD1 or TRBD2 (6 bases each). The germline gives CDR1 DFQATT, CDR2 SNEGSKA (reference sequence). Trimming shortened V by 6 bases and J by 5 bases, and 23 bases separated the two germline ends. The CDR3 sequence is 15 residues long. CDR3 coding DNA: TGCAGTGCAATACAGGGCGCGGGATTACTCAACGAGCAGTACTTC. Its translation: CSAIQGAGLLNEQYF.

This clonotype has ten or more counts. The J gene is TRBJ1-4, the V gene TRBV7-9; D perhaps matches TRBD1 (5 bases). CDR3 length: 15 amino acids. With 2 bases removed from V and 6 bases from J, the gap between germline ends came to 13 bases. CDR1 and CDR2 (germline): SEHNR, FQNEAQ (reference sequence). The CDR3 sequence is CASSLISRADEKLFF. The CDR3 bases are TGTGCCAGCAGCTTAATCTCCAGGGCGGATGAAAAACTGTTTTTT.

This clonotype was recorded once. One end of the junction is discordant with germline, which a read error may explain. CDR3 coding DNA: TGCAGTGCTATACCGGACAGGTACGGGCAGTACTTC. It translates to CSAIPDRYGQYF. The V call is TRBV20-1, the J call TRBJ2-7; 7 nucleotides line up with TRBD1. This CDR3 is built from 12 residues. Germline V gene sequence: CDR1 DFQATT, CDR2 SNEGSKA (reference sequence).

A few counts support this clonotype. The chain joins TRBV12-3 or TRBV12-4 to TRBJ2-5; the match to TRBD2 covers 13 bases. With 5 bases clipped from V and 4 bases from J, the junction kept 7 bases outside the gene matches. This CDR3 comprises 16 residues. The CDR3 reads CASSAGTSGVLETQYF. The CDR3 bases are TGTGCCAGCAGTGCCGGGACTAGCGGGGTTCTAGAGACCCAGTACTTC.

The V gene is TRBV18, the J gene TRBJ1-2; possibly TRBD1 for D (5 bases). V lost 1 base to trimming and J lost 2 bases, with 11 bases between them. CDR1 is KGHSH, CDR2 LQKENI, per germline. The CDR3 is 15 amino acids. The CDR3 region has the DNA TGTGCCAGCTCACCACGGATACAGGAAAACTATGGCTACACCTTC. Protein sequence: CASSPRIQENYGYTF.

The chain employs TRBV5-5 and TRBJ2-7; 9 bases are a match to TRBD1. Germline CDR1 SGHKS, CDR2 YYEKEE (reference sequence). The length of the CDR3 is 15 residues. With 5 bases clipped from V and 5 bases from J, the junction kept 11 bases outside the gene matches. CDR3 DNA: TGTGCCAGCAGTTATTTGGGACAGGGTCCCGACGAGCAGTACTTC. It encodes CASSYLGQGPDEQYF.

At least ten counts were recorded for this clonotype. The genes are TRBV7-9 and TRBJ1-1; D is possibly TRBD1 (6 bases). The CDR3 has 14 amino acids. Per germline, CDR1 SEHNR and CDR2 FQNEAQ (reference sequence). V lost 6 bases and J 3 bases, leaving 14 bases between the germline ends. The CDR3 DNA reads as TGTGCCAGCAGACTGACAGGAGGGGACACTGAAGCTTTCTTT. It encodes CASRLTGGDTEAFF.

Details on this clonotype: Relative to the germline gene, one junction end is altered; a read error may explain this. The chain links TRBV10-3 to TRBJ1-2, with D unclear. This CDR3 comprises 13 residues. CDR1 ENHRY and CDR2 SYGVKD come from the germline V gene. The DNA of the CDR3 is TGTGCCAGCAGTGTGGTAGGGCGGCAGGGCTACACCTTC. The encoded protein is CASSVVGRQGYTF.

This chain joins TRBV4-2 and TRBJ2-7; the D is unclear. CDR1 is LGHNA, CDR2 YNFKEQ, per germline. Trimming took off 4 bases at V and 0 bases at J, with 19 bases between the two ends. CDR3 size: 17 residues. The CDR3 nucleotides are TGTGCCAGCAGCCCCGCCCGTTTCACCATCCACTCCTACGAGCAGTACTTC. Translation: CASSPARFTIHSYEQYF.

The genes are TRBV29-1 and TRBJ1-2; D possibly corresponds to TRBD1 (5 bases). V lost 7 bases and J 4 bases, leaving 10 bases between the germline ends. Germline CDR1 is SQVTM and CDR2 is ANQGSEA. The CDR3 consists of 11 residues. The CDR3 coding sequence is TGCAGCGGGGAGACAGCCTATGGCTACACCTTC. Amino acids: CSGETAYGYTF. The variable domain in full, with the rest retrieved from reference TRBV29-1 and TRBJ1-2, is SAVISQKPSRDICQRGTSLTIQCQVDSQVTMMFWYRQQPGQSLTLIATANQGSEATYESGFVIDKFPISRPNLTFSTLTVSNMSPEDSSIYLCSGETAYGYTFGSGTRLTVV.

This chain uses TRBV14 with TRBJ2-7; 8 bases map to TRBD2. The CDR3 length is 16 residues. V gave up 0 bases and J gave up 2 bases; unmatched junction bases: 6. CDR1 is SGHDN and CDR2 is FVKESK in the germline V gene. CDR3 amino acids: CASSQDEREGPYEQYF. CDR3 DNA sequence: TGTGCCAGCAGCCAAGATGAACGGGAGGGTCCCTACGAGCAGTACTTC.

In DNA, the CDR3 is TGCAGCGTCCATAGCAGGGACACGTACCAAGAGACCCAGCATTTT. This gives the protein CSVHSRDTYQETQHF. The gene calls are TRBV29-1 and TRBJ1-5; tentative D call: TRBD1 (6 bases). The CDR3 totals 15 residues. Germline CDR1 and CDR2: SQVTM and ANQGSEA. V shed 6 bases and J shed 11 bases, with 26 bases lying between them.

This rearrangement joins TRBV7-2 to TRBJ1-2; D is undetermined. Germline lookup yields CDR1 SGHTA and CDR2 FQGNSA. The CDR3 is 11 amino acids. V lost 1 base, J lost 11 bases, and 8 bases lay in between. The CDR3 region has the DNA TGTGCCAGCAGCTTAGAACTGACATACACCTTC. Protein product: CASSLELTYTF.

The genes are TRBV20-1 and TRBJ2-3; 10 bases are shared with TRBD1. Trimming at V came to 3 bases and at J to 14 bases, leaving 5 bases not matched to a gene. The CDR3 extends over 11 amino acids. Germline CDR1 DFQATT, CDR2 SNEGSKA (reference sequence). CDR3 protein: CSARTGGDMYF. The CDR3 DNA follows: TGCAGTGCTAGGACAGGGGGCGATATGTATTTT.

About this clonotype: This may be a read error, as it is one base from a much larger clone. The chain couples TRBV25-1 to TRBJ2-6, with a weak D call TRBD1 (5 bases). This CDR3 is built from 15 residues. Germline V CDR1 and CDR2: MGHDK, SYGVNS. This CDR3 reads CASSPETSGANALTF. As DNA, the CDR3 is TGTGCCAGCAGCCCTGAGACCTCTGGGGCCAACGCCCTGACTTTC.

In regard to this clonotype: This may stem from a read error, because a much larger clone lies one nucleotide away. The CDR3 loop is CASSGGAGAWTQYF. CDR3 bases: TGTGCCAGCAGTGGCGGAGCGGGGGCTTGGACCCAGTACTTC. J is TRBJ2-5 and V is TRBV2; 8 nucleotides agree with TRBD2. The J segment lost 7 bases and the V segment lost 4 bases, leaving 8 bases of the junction unmatched. The CDR3 consists of 14 residues. The germline gives CDR1 SNHLY, CDR2 FYNNEI.

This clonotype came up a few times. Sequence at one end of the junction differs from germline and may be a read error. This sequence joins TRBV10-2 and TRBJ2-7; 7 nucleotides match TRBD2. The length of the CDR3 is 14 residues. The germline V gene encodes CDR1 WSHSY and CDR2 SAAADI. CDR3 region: CASSYAGATYEQYF. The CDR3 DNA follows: TGTGCCAGCAGTTACGCGGGAGCGACCTACGAGCAGTACTTC.

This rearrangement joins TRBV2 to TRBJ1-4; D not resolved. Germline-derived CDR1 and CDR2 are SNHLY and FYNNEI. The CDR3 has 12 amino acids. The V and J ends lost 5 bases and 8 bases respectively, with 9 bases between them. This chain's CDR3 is CASSPSREKLFF. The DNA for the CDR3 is TGTGCCAGCAGTCCTAGTCGGGAAAAACTGTTTTTT.